The 20 T cell receptor beta chains in this list originate from one sample, sequenced in a study of T cell responses to AZD1222 COVID-19 vaccine. Clones were sequenced by immunoSEQ multiplex PCR, and TCRdb holds only the in-frame ones, with some missing. This table has around 81,000 clones, 82% appearing once. The sequencing here drew on peripheral blood, taken on day 0 of AZD1222 vaccination. The receptor source for this set is an adult in good health.

V is TRBV29-1 and J is TRBJ2-1; 7 positions match TRBD1. V shed 4 bases, J shed 0 bases, and the junction held 9 bases outside the gene matches. The CDR3 covers 16 residues. Per the germline V gene, CDR1 is SQVTM and CDR2 is ANQGSEA. The CDR3 loop is CSVVVGQASSYNEQFF. CDR3 nucleotides: TGCAGCGTTGTGGTTGGACAGGCCAGCTCCTACAATGAGCAGTTCTTC.

This clone showed up just once. The rearrangement links TRBV7-7 to TRBJ2-1; D not certain. Trimming cost V 0 bases and J 10 bases, with 13 bases left between them. This CDR3 has 14 amino acids. Germline assignment: CDR1 SSHAT and CDR2 FNYEAQ (reference sequence). CDR3 region: CASSLASDIGEQFF. DNA of the CDR3: TGTGCCAGCAGCTTAGCGAGCGATATTGGGGAGCAGTTCTTC.

This clone was found a few times. The V call is TRBV30, the J call TRBJ1-2; the D gene is possibly TRBD1 (6 bases). Trimming removed 2 bases from V and 6 bases from J, with 7 bases in between. The CDR3 runs 11 residues. Germline loops: CDR1 GTSNPN, CDR2 SVGIG (reference sequence). The CDR3 sequence is CAWSTGNGYTF. CDR3 nucleotides: TGTGCCTGGAGTACAGGGAATGGCTACACCTTC.

Here the CDR3 reads CATQRQGAPRQYF. DNA of the CDR3: TGTGCCACCCAACGACAGGGGGCACCCCGGCAGTACTTC. The V and J genes are TRBV25-1 and TRBJ2-7; 10 positions match TRBD1. The CDR3 loop spans 13 amino acids. The germline V gene has CDR1 MGHDK and CDR2 SYGVNS. Losses at the gene ends were 10 bases for V and 9 bases for J; bases not matched to a gene: 12.

This chain connects TRBV18 to TRBJ2-3, with D unclear. This CDR3 has 16 residues. Between the trimmed V and J ends, which lost 1 base and 0 bases, there was a span of 11 bases. Germline CDR1 KGHSH, CDR2 LQKENI. CDR3 residues: CASSPQGRASTDTQYF. CDR3 in DNA: TGTGCCAGCTCACCACAGGGAAGAGCTAGCACAGATACGCAGTATTTT.

V is TRBV5-1 and J is TRBJ2-5, with a tentative D call TRBD1 (6 bases). V lost 3 bases to trimming and J lost 3 bases, with 12 bases between them. The CDR3 extends over 14 amino acids. Looked up from germline, CDR1 is SGHRS and CDR2 is YFSETQ. Here the CDR3 DNA reads TGCGCCAGCAGCTCCCAGGGGTTCAAAGAGACCCAGTACTTC. Its protein product is CASSSQGFKETQYF.

The J gene is TRBJ1-2, the V gene TRBV7-8, with D perhaps matching TRBD1 (5 bases). Per the germline V gene, CDR1 is SGHVS and CDR2 is FQNEAQ. The CDR3 is made up of 14 amino acids. V was cut by 4 bases and J by 9 bases, with 18 bases left in between. CDR3 in DNA: TGTGCCAGCAGCTACGCCAGGGATCCTGCACGCTACACCTTC. Amino acid sequence: CASSYARDPARYTF.

This rearrangement joins TRBV14 to TRBJ2-7, with 7 bases that match TRBD2. The CDR3 is made up of 13 amino acids. Trimming cost V 0 bases and J 7 bases; bases outside gene matches: 3. CDR1 SGHDN and CDR2 FVKESK come from the germline V gene. This CDR3 reads CASSQERAGEQYF. CDR3 nucleotide sequence: TGTGCCAGCAGCCAAGAGAGAGCGGGAGAGCAGTACTTC.

V gene TRBV11-3 combines with J gene TRBJ1-4; D not resolved. V lost 5 bases and J 0 bases, leaving 16 bases between the germline ends. The CDR3 is 17 amino acids. CDR1 and CDR2 from the germline V gene are SGHNT and YENEEA. The CDR3 region is CASSRRFTGSTNEKLFF. As DNA, the CDR3 is TGTGCCAGCAGCCGCCGGTTCACCGGCTCAACTAATGAAAAACTGTTTTTT. Together with reference TRBV11-3 and TRBJ1-4, the CDR3 gives the full variable domain: EAGVVQSPRYKIIEKKQPVAFWCNPISGHNTLYWYLQNLGQGPELLIRYENEEAVDDSQLPKDRFSAERLKGVDSTLKIQPAELGDSAVYLCASSRRFTGSTNEKLFFGSGTQLSVL.

This chain uses TRBV7-2 with TRBJ2-1, with a possible D match to TRBD2 (6 bases). Germline V gives CDR1 SGHTA, CDR2 FQGNSA. Between the trimmed V and J ends, which lost 1 base and 8 bases, there was a span of 12 bases. The CDR3 runs 14 residues. The CDR3 bases are TGTGCCAGCAGCTTAGTACCACTAGCAGATGAGCAGTTCTTC. Translation: CASSLVPLADEQFF.

J is TRBJ2-1 and V is TRBV7-9; TRBD2 matches at 13 bases. The CDR3 covers 14 residues. V gave up 6 bases and J gave up 6 bases; unmatched junction bases: 2. CDR1 and CDR2 from the germline V gene are SEHNR and FQNEAQ (reference sequence). This CDR3 is CASRGLAGLNEQFF. The DNA of the CDR3 is TGTGCCAGCAGGGGACTAGCGGGACTCAATGAGCAGTTCTTC. Variable domain in full (rest from reference TRBV7-9 and TRBJ2-1): DTGVSQNPRHKITKRGQNVTFRCDPISEHNRLYWYRQTLGQGPEFLTYFQNEAQLEKSRLLSDRFSAERPKGSFSTLEIQRTEQGDSAMYLCASRGLAGLNEQFFGPGTRLTVL.

The chain joins TRBV27 to TRBJ1-4; 11 bases align to TRBD1. Germline values: CDR1 MNHEY, CDR2 SMNVEV (reference sequence). V was pared by 3 bases and J by 2 bases, with 5 bases of the junction left unmatched. The CDR3 has 17 amino acids. The CDR3 nucleotides read TGTGCCAGCAGTTTCTCCGGGACAGGGGGTACTAATGAAAAACTGTTTTTT. It translates to CASSFSGTGGTNEKLFF.

The rearrangement uses TRBV11-2 and TRBJ2-5; 9 bases agree with TRBD1. Germline CDR1 SGHAT, CDR2 FQNNGV. V gave up 4 bases and J gave up 5 bases; unmatched junction bases: 8. CDR3 length: 15 amino acids. CDR3 protein: CASSSGTGRSETQYF. The CDR3 region has the DNA TGTGCCAGCAGCTCCGGGACAGGGAGGTCGGAGACCCAGTACTTC.

The rearrangement links TRBV7-3 to TRBJ1-4; 8 bases map to TRBD1. The CDR3 is 13 residues long. CDR1 and CDR2 from the germline V gene are SGHTA and FQGTGA. V gave up 5 bases and J gave up 8 bases; unmatched junction bases: 4. CDR3 nucleotide sequence: TGTGCCAGCAGCCAGGGGGCTGGAGAAAAACTGTTTTTT. Translating it yields CASSQGAGEKLFF.

The chain links TRBV30 to TRBJ1-5; possible D gene TRBD1, 5 bases. From germline, CDR1 is GTSNPN and CDR2 SVGIG (reference sequence). This CDR3 has 15 amino acids. Between the trimmed V and J ends, which lost 1 base and 2 bases, there was a span of 12 bases. The CDR3 coding sequence is TGTGCCTGGAGTGGGGGGATGGCTGGCAATCAGCCCCAGCATTTT. Translated: CAWSGGMAGNQPQHF.

This clone was seen only once. This sequence joins TRBV4-2 and TRBJ1-1; D remains unclear. V was clipped by 0 bases and J by 13 bases, with 12 bases between them. Germline V CDR1 and CDR2: LGHNA, YNFKEQ. The CDR3 is made up of 12 amino acids. The CDR3 spells CASSQDRHGCFF. For the CDR3, the DNA is TGTGCCAGCAGCCAAGATCGACACGGATGTTTCTTT.

The genes are TRBV9 and TRBJ1-2; a possible D gene is TRBD1 (6 bases). V was trimmed by 4 bases and J by 5 bases, leaving 27 bases between them. CDR1 and CDR2 from the germline V gene are SGDLS and YYNGEE. The CDR3 runs 18 residues. The CDR3 protein is CASSPLPAGAGRKYGYTF. The CDR3 DNA sequence: TGTGCCAGCAGCCCGCTACCGGCGGGGGCCGGGAGAAAATATGGCTACACCTTC.

By its share, this clone is medium-sized (0.01 to 0.1%). This chain uses TRBV19 with TRBJ2-1; D remains unclear. V lost 4 bases to trimming and J lost 5 bases, with 21 bases between them. Germline lookup yields CDR1 LNHDA and CDR2 SQIVND (reference sequence). This CDR3 spans 17 amino acids. The CDR3: CASSSLALFLLDNEQFF. CDR3 nucleotide sequence: TGTGCCAGTAGTAGTCTTGCGCTGTTCCTCCTTGACAATGAGCAGTTCTTC.

This clone was counted only a few times. Here the CDR3 DNA reads TGTGCCAGTAGTCTCGGACAGGGCTACACCTTC. It yields the protein CASSLGQGYTF. The V and J genes are TRBV19 and TRBJ1-2, with D perhaps matching TRBD1 (6 bases). The CDR3 is 11 amino acids. Trimming removed 5 bases at V and 8 bases at J, with 9 bases between. Germline loops: CDR1 LNHDA, CDR2 SQIVND (reference sequence).

This clone was counted a single time. The chain has TRBV30 and TRBJ2-3; D possibly matches TRBD1 or TRBD2 (5 bases each). The V end lost 0 bases, the J end lost 6 bases, and 7 bases lay between the germline ends. The germline gives CDR1 GTSNPN, CDR2 SVGIG (reference sequence). The CDR3 is 12 residues long. The CDR3 DNA follows: TGTGCCTGGAGTGTATGGGGGGATACGCAGTATTTT. Translation gives CAWSVWGDTQYF.